The 9 T cell receptor beta chains listed next were all sequenced from one sample in a study of a mutant IDH1 vaccine in newly diagnosed glioma. Method: immunoSEQ multiplex PCR; TCRdb's copy keeps in-frame clones and lacks some. The repertoire holds around 41,000 clones, with more than 80% as singletons. The antigens for these receptors are not known. Time point defined: week 35, safety follow-up. Topical imiquimod was applied with each vaccine dose, which held 300 ug of mutant IDH1 20-mer peptide. Source: PBMCs, taken from a glioma patient whose treatment included an IDH1 peptide vaccine. The receptors originated from a middle-aged man with glioma.

A single count supports this clone. This rearrangement joins TRBV5-6 to TRBJ2-1; no definite D call. Germline V gene sequence: CDR1 SGHDT, CDR2 YYEEEE. This CDR3 comprises 13 residues. V dropped 2 bases and J dropped 8 bases, with 11 bases sitting between them. The CDR3 DNA sequence: TGTGCCAGCAGCTTTTTTTACGCGTATGAGCAGTTCTTC. Amino acids: CASSFFYAYEQFF.

The CDR3 nucleotides read TGCGCCAGCAGCCACGCCTTTCTTCGGACAAGGTATCAGCCCCAGCATTTT. Residues: CASSHAFLRTRYQPQHF. The chain recombines TRBV4-1 with TRBJ1-5; D possibly corresponds to TRBD1 (5 bases). V gave up 3 bases and J gave up 5 bases, with 20 bases separating them. The length of the CDR3 is 17 residues. CDR1 is MGHRA and CDR2 is YSYEKL in the germline V gene.

J is TRBJ2-7 and V is TRBV27; possibly TRBD1 for D (6 bases). The CDR3 sequence is 16 residues long. With 4 bases removed from V and 2 bases from J, the gap between germline ends came to 18 bases. Germline loops: CDR1 MNHEY, CDR2 SMNVEV (reference sequence). CDR3 residues: CASSSSIGQITYEQYF. CDR3 sequence (DNA): TGTGCCAGCAGTTCCTCAATAGGACAGATTACCTACGAGCAGTACTTC.

The chain couples TRBV28 to TRBJ1-5; TRBD1 might be the D (5 bases). The CDR3 runs to 16 residues. Looked up from germline, CDR1 is MDHEN and CDR2 is SYDVKM. V was shortened by 6 bases and J by 0 bases, with 15 bases between the two germline ends. The CDR3 region has the DNA TGTGCCAGCAGCCCCGTATGGGGGGGTAGCAATCAGCCCCAGCATTTT. It encodes CASSPVWGGSNQPQHF. Supplemented by reference TRBV28 and TRBJ1-5, the full variable domain reads DVKVTQSSRYLVKRTGEKVFLECVQDMDHENMFWYRQDPGLGLRLIYFSYDVKMKEKGDIPEGYSVSREKKERFSLILESASTNQTSMYLCASSPVWGGSNQPQHFGDGTRLSIL.

This clone appeared once. The chain uses TRBV7-9 and TRBJ2-7, with 7 bases fitting TRBD2. The length of the CDR3 is 14 residues. Trimming cost V 4 bases and J 0 bases; bases outside gene matches: 3. Germline CDR1 SEHNR, CDR2 FQNEAQ (reference sequence). Here the CDR3 DNA reads TGTGCCAGCAGCTGGGGCGGGAGCTCCTACGAGCAGTACTTC. Translation gives CASSWGGSSYEQYF.

This clone has just one count. The rearrangement links TRBV19 to TRBJ2-6, with 8 bases fitting TRBD1. The CDR3 extends over 17 amino acids. V lost 1 base and J lost 4; bases outside the gene matches: 6. The germline V gene encodes CDR1 LNHDA and CDR2 SQIVND (reference sequence). CDR3 in DNA: TGTGCCAGTAGTATAGGGCAGGGGGCGGCAGGGGCCAACGTCCTGACTTTC. This encodes CASSIGQGAAGANVLTF.

This clone was detected a few times. The rearrangement joins TRBV5-1 to TRBJ1-1, with D possibly being TRBD1 (6 bases). The CDR3 has 13 amino acids. CDR1 is SGHRS, CDR2 YFSETQ, per germline. V was cut by 4 bases and J by 3 bases, with 10 bases left in between. CDR3 loop: CASSGHRDTEAFF. The CDR3 nucleotides are TGCGCCAGCAGCGGGCACAGGGACACTGAAGCTTTCTTT.

This chain's CDR3 is CASSYSAQDYEKLFF. In nucleotides, the CDR3 is TGTGCCAGCAGTTACTCGGCCCAGGATTATGAAAAACTGTTTTTT. V usage is TRBV6-6 and J usage is TRBJ1-4; D gene ambiguous. CDR1 MNHNY and CDR2 SVGAGI come from the germline V gene (reference sequence). V shed 0 bases and J shed 6 bases, with 11 bases lying between them. The CDR3 is 15 residues long.

This clone came up once. One end of the junction does not line up with germline, which may come from a read error. The CDR3 nucleotides are TGTGCCAGCTCGAAGGGATACGTAACTAGTGAAAAACTGTTTTTT. Encoded protein: CASSKGYVTSEKLFF. J is TRBJ1-4 and V is TRBV6-1; D uncertain. The CDR3 contains 15 residues. Germline loops: CDR1 MNHNS, CDR2 SASEGT.